The T cell receptor (beta chain) under discussion was sequenced for a study of blood T cells in healthy people across ages. Study-wide findings and caveats: Estimated diversity that came from one million T cells was considered an underestimate. It was found that TCR beta diversity correlated strongly with the percentage of naive T cells.

Looked up from germline, CDR1 is SNHLY and CDR2 is FYNNEI. The V gene lost 7 bases and the J gene lost 4 bases, with 14 bases spanning the gap. The CDR3 runs to 13 residues. With a J-beta primer mix and a sample-barcoded 5' primer, a second PCR ran about 7 to 11 cycles. TCRdb independently ran MiXCR on the 5' RACE reads; one entry per CDR3 protein. Among approximately 730,000 distinct CDR3 sequences listed, about 55% were seen once. The sample, around 10 milliliters of peripheral blood, was drawn from each donor. Each sample gave at least 7 million isolated PBMCs. This clonotype was seen only a few times. Antigen: not known.

This sequence originates from a man older than 75 in good health. The chain recombines TRBV2 with TRBJ2-7; the D gene is possibly TRBD2 (6 bases). The sequencing sample was made of blood. The CDR3 DNA is TGTGCCAGCACTCCAGGGACTTTATACGAGCAGTACTTC. It yields the protein CASTPGTLYEQYF. The variable domain in full, completed from reference TRBV2 and TRBJ2-7, reads EPEVTQTPSHQVTQMGQEVILRCVPISNHLYFYWYRQILGQKVEFLVSFYNNEISEKSEIFDDQFSVERPDGSNFTLKIRSTKLEDSAMYFCASTPGTLYEQYFGPGTRLTVT.